The 23 T cell receptor beta chains in this list originate from one sample, sequenced in a study of blood T cell repertoires in COVID-19. The table came from immunoSEQ multiplex PCR; TCRdb's copy has only in-frame clones and leaves some out. Of approximately 220,000 clones in the sample, 82% are singletons; the top ten hold about 4.8%. Sequenced material: peripheral blood. The receptors come from a woman in her 70s with acute or convalescent COVID-19.

In this sample, this clone turned up once. This chain connects TRBV4-2 to TRBJ2-7; 14 bases are a match to TRBD2. CDR3 length: 18 amino acids. Trimming removed 0 bases from V and 7 bases from J; junction bases left unmatched: 11. Germline assignment: CDR1 LGHNA and CDR2 YNFKEQ. The CDR3 spells CASSQDQGLAGAPGEQYF. In nucleotides, the CDR3 is TGTGCCAGCAGCCAAGATCAGGGACTAGCGGGGGCGCCGGGGGAGCAGTACTTC.

V usage is TRBV19 and J usage is TRBJ1-4; D gene ambiguous. Germline lookup yields CDR1 LNHDA and CDR2 SQIVND (reference sequence). Trimming pared 6 bases from V and 3 bases from J, leaving 14 bases between. The CDR3 length is 15 residues. In DNA form, the CDR3 reads TGTGCCAGTAGGAACCCTGGTTCGGCTAATGAAAAACTGTTTTTT. It specifies CASRNPGSANEKLFF.

The chain is built from TRBV28 and TRBJ1-1, with D tentatively TRBD1 (5 bases). CDR1 MDHEN and CDR2 SYDVKM come from the germline V gene. The ends were cut back, 2 bases at V and 11 bases at J, with 15 bases in the middle. The CDR3 consists of 13 residues. CDR3 protein: CASSLGQTLRAFF. Here the CDR3 DNA reads TGTGCCAGCAGTTTAGGACAAACTTTGAGGGCTTTCTTT.

CDR3 DNA sequence: TGTGCCAGCATCCCCTTTAACACTGAAGCTTTCTTT. This codes for CASIPFNTEAFF. V is TRBV7-9 and J is TRBJ1-1, with D hard to call. CDR1 is SEHNR and CDR2 is FQNEAQ in the germline V gene (reference sequence). The CDR3 totals 12 residues. The ends were cut back, 7 bases at V and 2 bases at J, with 8 bases in the middle. The complete variable domain, with remaining parts taken from reference TRBV7-9 and TRBJ1-1, reads DTGVSQNPRHKITKRGQNVTFRCDPISEHNRLYWYRQTLGQGPEFLTYFQNEAQLEKSRLLSDRFSAERPKGSFSTLEIQRTEQGDSAMYLCASIPFNTEAFFGQGTRLTVV.

This clone was observed many times. The CDR3 region is CASSETGYGYTF. The CDR3 DNA follows: TGTGCCAGCAGCGAGACAGGCTATGGCTACACCTTC. The rearrangement links TRBV7-2 to TRBJ1-2; D is perhaps TRBD1 (6 bases). Deletions cut 5 bases from V and 4 bases from J, with 8 bases between. Looked up from germline, CDR1 is SGHTA and CDR2 is FQGNSA. The CDR3 sequence is 12 residues long.

The chain has TRBV3-1 (or the pseudogene TRBV3-2) and TRBJ1-2, with 10 bases identical to TRBD1. The CDR3 loop spans 16 amino acids. The V gene end was trimmed by 1 base and the J gene end by 7 bases; junction bases not matched to a gene: 9. The V gene's germline CDR1 is LGHDT and CDR2 YNNKEL (reference sequence). This CDR3 is CASSQGFGQGVIGYTF. The DNA for the CDR3 is TGTGCCAGCAGCCAAGGTTTTGGACAGGGGGTAATTGGCTACACCTTC.

Note on this clone: Other nucleotide sequences in the sample specify the same CDR3. The chain joins TRBV3-1 (or the pseudogene TRBV3-2) to TRBJ1-2, with a tentative D call TRBD1 (5 bases). Trimming removed 2 bases at V and 4 bases at J, with 8 bases between. Germline loops: CDR1 LGHDT, CDR2 YNNKEL (reference sequence). The CDR3 runs 13 residues. This CDR3 reads CASSQWGGYGYTF. CDR3 in DNA: TGTGCCAGCAGCCAATGGGGGGGCTATGGCTACACCTTC.

The V call is TRBV3-1 (or the pseudogene TRBV3-2), the J call TRBJ2-1; TRBD2 matches at 8 bases. V lost 3 bases to trimming and J lost 3 bases; unmatched junction nucleotides: 19. CDR3 size: 20 residues. Germline CDR1 LGHDT, CDR2 YNNKEL (reference sequence). The CDR3 DNA reads as TGTGCCAGCAGCCATTACGCGGGGGGCCAGGCCCGACAAGGCTACAATGAGCAGTTCTTC. Amino acid sequence: CASSHYAGGQARQGYNEQFF.

The chain uses TRBV5-1 and TRBJ1-4; TRBD1 matches 9 bases. Losses at the gene ends were 4 bases for V and 8 bases for J; bases not matched to a gene: 6. Germline CDR1 and CDR2: SGHRS and YFSETQ. CDR3 length equals 14 residues. This CDR3 is CASSRGQGSEKLFF. The CDR3 DNA reads as TGCGCCAGCAGCAGGGGACAGGGATCGGAAAAACTGTTTTTT. Looking up the rest from reference TRBV5-1 and TRBJ1-4 gives the full variable domain: KAGVTQTPRYLIKTRGQQVTLSCSPISGHRSVSWYQQTPGQGLQFLFEYFSETQRNKGNFPGRFSGRQFSNSRSEMNVSTLELGDSALYLCASSRGQGSEKLFFGSGTQLSVL.

The V call is TRBV4-2, the J call TRBJ1-2, with 9 bases lining up with TRBD1. The ends lost 2 bases at V and 5 bases at J; junction bases unmatched: 9. Germline CDR1 and CDR2: LGHNA and YNFKEQ. CDR3 length: 16 amino acids. The CDR3 nucleotides read TGTGCCAGCAGCCAAACAGGACAGGGGTCGTCATATGGCTACACCTTC. Amino acids: CASSQTGQGSSYGYTF.

This clone appeared many times. The chain has TRBV6-6 and TRBJ1-3; the match to TRBD1 covers 7 bases. The CDR3 totals 19 residues. CDR1 and CDR2 from the germline V gene are MNHNY and SVGAGI (reference sequence). The V gene end was trimmed by 6 bases and the J gene end by 3 bases; junction bases not matched to a gene: 20. CDR3 sequence reads: CASSSRTGRYKSSGNTIYF. DNA of the CDR3: TGTGCCAGCAGCTCTAGGACAGGACGCTACAAAAGTAGTGGAAACACCATATATTTT.

This sequence joins TRBV9 and TRBJ1-1, with TRBD1 matching over 8 bases. V was pared by 4 bases and J by 4 bases, with 12 bases of the junction left unmatched. Germline V gene sequence: CDR1 SGDLS, CDR2 YYNGEE. This CDR3 has 16 amino acids. CDR3 DNA sequence: TGTGCCAGCAGCTCGAGGACAGGGAGGGACGGCACTGAAGCTTTCTTT. Its protein product is CASSSRTGRDGTEAFF.

The CDR3 here is CASRNRGAKNIQYF. The CDR3 DNA sequence: TGTGCCAGCAGAAACAGGGGAGCCAAAAACATTCAGTACTTC. V is TRBV7-8 and J is TRBJ2-4, with 7 bases aligning to TRBD1. Germline lookup yields CDR1 SGHVS and CDR2 FQNEAQ. The J segment lost 0 bases and the V segment lost 6 bases, leaving 2 bases of the junction unmatched. CDR3 length: 14 residues.

This chain uses TRBV19 with TRBJ1-3; D is ambiguous. V was shortened by 4 bases and J by 0 bases, with 10 bases between the two germline ends. This CDR3 has 15 amino acids. Germline V gene sequence: CDR1 LNHDA, CDR2 SQIVND (reference sequence). The CDR3 loop is CASSTTRRSGNTIYF. The CDR3 nucleotides are TGTGCCAGTAGTACGACACGACGCTCTGGAAACACCATATATTTT.

J is TRBJ2-5 and V is TRBV4-3; D ambiguous. This CDR3 contains 15 residues. The V end was cut by 0 bases, the J end by 7 bases, with 15 bases between. Germline V gene lookup returns CDR1 LGHNA and CDR2 YSLEER. DNA for the CDR3: TGCGCCAGCAGCCAAGATCCCCAGGATTTCCGGACCCAGTACTTC. It specifies CASSQDPQDFRTQYF.

V and J are TRBV7-2 and TRBJ2-1, with 7 bases lining up with TRBD2. Germline values: CDR1 SGHTA, CDR2 FQGNSA. CDR3 length: 18 amino acids. V lost 5 bases and J lost 0; bases outside the gene matches: 13. The CDR3 protein is CASSRGLVGLSSYNEQFF. CDR3 bases: TGTGCCAGCAGCCGTGGACTAGTTGGTCTTAGCTCCTACAATGAGCAGTTCTTC.

This sequence joins TRBV28 and TRBJ2-3; TRBD2 matches at 7 bases. This CDR3 is built from 18 residues. J lost 0 bases, V lost 7 bases, and 16 bases had no gene match. Germline CDR1 MDHEN, CDR2 SYDVKM. CDR3 in amino acids: CASTSPMGGFLSTDTQYF. The CDR3 DNA sequence: TGTGCCAGCACCTCACCCATGGGGGGGTTCTTGAGCACAGATACGCAGTATTTT.

The chain couples TRBV5-4 to TRBJ1-2; D remains unclear. The CDR3 consists of 13 residues. Germline V gene sequence: CDR1 SGHNT, CDR2 YYREEE (reference sequence). V was shortened by 1 base and J by 2 bases, with 6 bases between the two germline ends. For the CDR3, the DNA is TGTGCCAGCAGCTTGTCCCAGAACTATGGCTACACCTTC. It is translated as CASSLSQNYGYTF.

Only a few counts were recorded for this clone. The chain uses TRBV7-9 and TRBJ2-7; D is perhaps TRBD1 (5 bases). Trimming left V 4 bases short and J 3 bases short, with 16 bases between. The germline V gene has CDR1 SEHNR and CDR2 FQNEAQ (reference sequence). The CDR3 contains 15 residues. CDR3 sequence (DNA): TGTGCCAGCAGCTCCGCCCATTCAGGGAACTACGAGCAGTACTTC. This encodes CASSSAHSGNYEQYF.

This chain links TRBV7-2 with TRBJ1-2; 12 nucleotides agree with TRBD1. Germline-derived CDR1 and CDR2 are SGHTA and FQGNSA. The V and J ends lost 1 base and 8 bases, in that order; junction bases with no gene match: 5. This CDR3 is 15 amino acids long. The CDR3 DNA sequence: TGTGCCAGCAGCTTAGGAGGGGACAGGGGGCACGGCTACACCTTC. Its protein is CASSLGGDRGHGYTF.

The chain is built from TRBV7-9 and TRBJ2-7; TRBD1 might be the D (5 bases). Per the germline V gene, CDR1 is SEHNR and CDR2 is FQNEAQ (reference sequence). Deletions cut 5 bases from V and 2 bases from J, with 10 bases between. This CDR3 is built from 13 residues. CDR3 bases: TGTGCCAGCAGCAAACAGGTAGCCTACGAGCAGTACTTC. Translated, it gives CASSKQVAYEQYF.

The chain joins TRBV7-2 to TRBJ2-3; D is unclear. Trimming took 1 base from V and 4 from J, leaving 9 bases between them. This CDR3 region has 14 residues. CDR1 is SGHTA and CDR2 is FQGNSA in the germline V gene. This chain's CDR3 is CASSLELASDTQYF. The CDR3, as DNA: TGTGCCAGCAGCTTAGAATTAGCTTCAGATACGCAGTATTTT.

This sequence joins TRBV20-1 and TRBJ2-1; TRBD2 is a possible D gene (6 bases). CDR1 is DFQATT, CDR2 SNEGSKA, per germline (reference sequence). There are 14 residues in the CDR3. V was clipped by 3 bases and J by 6 bases, with 15 bases between them. CDR3 in amino acids: CSASGGGSGNEQFF. CDR3 nucleotide sequence: TGCAGTGCTAGTGGTGGGGGTAGCGGCAATGAGCAGTTCTTC.